What follows are 14 T cell receptor beta chains derived from one specimen sequenced in a study of blood T cell repertoires in COVID-19. Using immunoSEQ multiplex PCR, the repertoire was profiled, and TCRdb retains in-frame clones only, with some absent. The sample holds fewer than 200,000 clones, roughly 89% seen once. Sequencing input: peripheral blood. These receptors all come from a woman aged 50 to 60 with acute or convalescent COVID-19.

Only one count was recorded for this clone. Other DNA sequences in the sample encode the same CDR3. This CDR3 is CASSVAGVGDTQYF. The DNA for the CDR3 is TGTGCCAGCAGCGTAGCGGGAGTCGGGGATACGCAGTATTTT. The V call is TRBV9, the J call TRBJ2-3; possibly TRBD2 for D (6 bases). Germline CDR1 reads SGDLS; CDR2 reads YYNGEE. V was clipped by 0 bases and J by 6 bases, with 11 bases between them. This CDR3 has 14 residues.

The V gene is TRBV4-1, the J gene TRBJ1-1, with D perhaps TRBD1 (6 bases). V shed 0 bases and J shed 4 bases, with 15 bases lying between them. This CDR3 spans 16 amino acids. From germline, CDR1 is MGHRA and CDR2 YSYEKL. The CDR3 DNA is TGCGCCAGCAGCCAAGACCAAGGGGGTTCGGTCACTGAAGCTTTCTTT. It codes for CASSQDQGGSVTEAFF.

This chain uses TRBV11-2 with TRBJ2-4; 9 bases align to TRBD1. Trimming took 4 bases from V and 2 from J; bases not matched to a gene: 12. The CDR3 is made up of 18 amino acids. The germline gives CDR1 SGHAT, CDR2 FQNNGV. CDR3 DNA: TGTGCCAGCAGCTCGTCCGGGACAGGGTTCGTTACCAAAAACATTCAGTACTTC. This sequence encodes CASSSSGTGFVTKNIQYF. The variable domain in full, with the rest retrieved from reference TRBV11-2 and TRBJ2-4, is EAGVAQSPRYKIIEKRQSVAFWCNPISGHATLYWYQQILGQGPKLLIQFQNNGVVDDSQLPKDRFSAERLKGVDSTLKIQPAKLEDSAVYLCASSSSGTGFVTKNIQYFGAGTRLSVL.

The rearrangement joins TRBV29-1 to TRBJ2-7; D not resolved. Germline lookup yields CDR1 SQVTM and CDR2 ANQGSEA. The germline V and J ends were trimmed by 6 bases and 5 bases, with 11 bases remaining between them. The CDR3 spans 11 residues. CDR3 protein: CSVTRSHEQYF. The CDR3 DNA sequence: TGCAGCGTCACCCGGTCCCACGAGCAGTACTTC.

This rearrangement joins TRBV27 to TRBJ2-7, with TRBD2 matching over 8 bases. The CDR3 runs to 14 residues. V trimming: 6 bases; J trimming: 4 bases; junction bases outside the gene matches: 8. In germline, CDR1 is MNHEY, CDR2 SMNVEV (reference sequence). CDR3 region: CASSYSGTQYEQYF. The DNA for the CDR3 is TGTGCCAGCAGCTATAGCGGGACCCAGTACGAGCAGTACTTC.

The V gene is TRBV6-2 or TRBV6-3, the J gene TRBJ1-1, with 8 positions matching TRBD1. The CDR3 spans 16 residues. Germline CDR1 MNHEY, CDR2 SVGEGT. The ends lost 5 bases at V and 4 bases at J; junction bases unmatched: 12. The DNA of the CDR3 is TGTGCCAGCAGTCGCGACAGGGGAATTGTGGTCACTGAAGCTTTCTTT. As protein: CASSRDRGIVVTEAFF.

V gene TRBV15 combines with J gene TRBJ1-2; no clear D gene. V lost 0 bases and J 2 bases, leaving 13 bases between the germline ends. This CDR3 comprises 16 residues. From germline, CDR1 is LNHNV and CDR2 YYDKDF (reference sequence). The CDR3 DNA is TGTGCCACCAGCAGAGATCTCGGAGGGCCGAACTATGGCTACACCTTC. As protein: CATSRDLGGPNYGYTF.

The rearrangement joins TRBV24-1 to TRBJ1-2; D unclear. The CDR3 runs 13 residues. Trimming cost V 9 bases and J 2 bases, with 12 bases left between them. The germline CDR1 and CDR2 sequences are KGHDR and SFDVKD. CDR3 nucleotides: TGTGCCACCTCCCTGTCCGGGAACTATGGCTACACCTTC. Protein: CATSLSGNYGYTF.

This sequence joins TRBV5-1 and TRBJ2-7, with 12 bases matching TRBD2. V shed 2 bases, J shed 3 bases, and the junction held 3 bases outside the gene matches. Germline V gene data show CDR1 as SGHRS and CDR2 as YFSETQ. CDR3 length: 15 residues. DNA of the CDR3: TGCGCCAGCAGCTTTACTAGCGGGGGGCACTACGAGCAGTACTTC. Amino acid sequence: CASSFTSGGHYEQYF.

The rearrangement uses TRBV7-2 and TRBJ2-3; a weak D match, TRBD2 (6 bases). Trimming stripped 3 bases from V and 1 base from J, with 11 bases between. Germline CDR1 reads SGHTA; CDR2 reads FQGNSA. This CDR3 contains 15 residues. The CDR3 DNA is TGTGCCAGCAGCTTTTTTTCGGGGGGCACAGATACGCAGTATTTT. Translation: CASSFFSGGTDTQYF.

The chain has TRBV2 and TRBJ1-2; no reliable D call. Germline-derived CDR1 and CDR2 are SNHLY and FYNNEI. The CDR3 runs to 14 residues. V was shortened by 4 bases and J by 7 bases, with 16 bases between the two germline ends. DNA of the CDR3: TGTGCCAGCAGTGTTAAAGAGGTACGGAGTGGCTACACCTTC. Its protein is CASSVKEVRSGYTF.

This sequence joins TRBV10-2 and TRBJ1-3; 10 nucleotides match TRBD1. The CDR3 contains 17 residues. V lost 2 bases and J lost 5; bases outside the gene matches: 9. Per germline, CDR1 WSHSY and CDR2 SAAADI. The CDR3: CASSETPPGQGRNTIYF. CDR3 sequence (DNA): TGCGCCAGCAGTGAGACCCCTCCGGGACAGGGGAGAAACACCATATATTTT.

This chain connects TRBV6-6 to TRBJ2-5; D perhaps matches TRBD2 (7 bases). The ends were cut back, 7 bases at V and 0 bases at J, with 18 bases in the middle. The CDR3 extends over 16 amino acids. Germline CDR1 and CDR2: MNHNY and SVGAGI (reference sequence). In DNA, the CDR3 is TGTGCCAGCACCCCCAAGGGGGGGGGTTACCAAGAGACCCAGTACTTC. It yields the protein CASTPKGGGYQETQYF.

The chain couples TRBV5-4 to TRBJ2-2; TRBD2 aligns across 9 bases. This CDR3 is 13 amino acids long. V lost 4 bases to trimming and J lost 11 bases; unmatched junction nucleotides: 6. CDR1 and CDR2 (germline): SGHNT, YYREEE (reference sequence). In DNA form, the CDR3 reads TGTGCCAGCAGCCGGTTAGCGGGGGCCGAGCTGTTTTTT. Protein: CASSRLAGAELFF.